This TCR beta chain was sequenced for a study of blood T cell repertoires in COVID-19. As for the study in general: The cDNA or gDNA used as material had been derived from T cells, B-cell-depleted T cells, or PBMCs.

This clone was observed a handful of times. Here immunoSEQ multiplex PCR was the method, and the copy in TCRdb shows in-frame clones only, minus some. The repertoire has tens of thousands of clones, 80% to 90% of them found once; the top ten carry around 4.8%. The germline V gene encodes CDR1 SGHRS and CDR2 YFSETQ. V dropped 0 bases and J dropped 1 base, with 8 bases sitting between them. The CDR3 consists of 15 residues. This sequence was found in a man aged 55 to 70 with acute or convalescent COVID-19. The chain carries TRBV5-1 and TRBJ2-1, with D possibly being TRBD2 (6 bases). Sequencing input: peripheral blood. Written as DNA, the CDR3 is TGCGCCAGCAGCTTGGAGGGAGGTTCCTACAATGAGCAGTTCTTC. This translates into CASSLEGGSYNEQFF.